This T cell receptor (beta chain) was documented in a study of blood T cell repertoires in COVID-19. Across the whole study: T cells, B-cell-depleted T cells, or PBMCs supplied cDNA or gDNA.

This clone is a singleton in its sample. The germline CDR1 and CDR2 sequences are LNHDA and SQIVND (reference sequence). Between the trimmed V and J ends, which lost 5 bases and 2 bases, there was a span of 16 bases. CDR3 size: 16 residues. Clones were read by immunoSEQ multiplex PCR, and TCRdb kept only the in-frame ones, dropping some. The sample yields 150,000 to 200,000 clones, 79% seen once. The age range of participants was roughly 18 to 90 years, with residence in under 25 US areas. The study assigned cohorts using participant-reported clinical history. Sequencing was performed on PBMCs or T cells enriched from blood (not recorded which). The V and J genes are TRBV19 and TRBJ2-1; D may be TRBD2 (6 bases). The receptor was derived from a woman between 65 and 79 years old in a cohort exposed to, infected with or recovered from COVID-19 (not recorded which). The CDR3 region is CASSALGAGAYNEQFF. The CDR3 nucleotides read TGTGCCAGTAGTGCCCTGGGAGCGGGCGCCTACAATGAGCAGTTCTTC.